This T cell receptor beta chain is drawn from a study of immune characterization of retroperitoneal liposarcoma. Germline assignment: CDR1 MNHNS and CDR2 SASEGT. The CDR3 length is 17 residues. TCRdb re-called the PCR reads with MiXCR, one entry per CDR3 protein. This sample has fewer than 8,000 distinct CDR3 sequences, with 43% found just once. The chain is built from TRBV6-1 and TRBJ2-5, with D perhaps matching TRBD2 (5 bases). The DNA end is a closer match to TRBJ2-1, so the J assignment may be wrong. The source is a male donor with retroperitoneal liposarcoma. Sequenced input: tumor tissue. This CDR3 is CASSSRLDAVTTNEQFF. CDR3 DNA sequence: TGTGCCAGCAGTTCCCGATTAGACGCCGTGACTACCAATGAGCAGTTCTTC.